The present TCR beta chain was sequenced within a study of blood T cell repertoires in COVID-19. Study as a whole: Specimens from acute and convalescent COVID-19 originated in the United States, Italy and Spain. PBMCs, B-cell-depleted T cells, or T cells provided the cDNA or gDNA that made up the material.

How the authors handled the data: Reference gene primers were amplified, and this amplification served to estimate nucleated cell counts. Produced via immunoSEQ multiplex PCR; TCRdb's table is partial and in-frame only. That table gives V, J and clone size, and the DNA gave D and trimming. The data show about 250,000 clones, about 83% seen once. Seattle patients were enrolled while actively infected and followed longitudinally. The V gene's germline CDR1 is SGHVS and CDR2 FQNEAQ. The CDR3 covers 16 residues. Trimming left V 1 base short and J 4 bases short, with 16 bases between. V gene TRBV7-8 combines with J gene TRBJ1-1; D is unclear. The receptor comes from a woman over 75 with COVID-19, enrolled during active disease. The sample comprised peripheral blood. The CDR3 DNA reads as TGTGCCAGCAGCTTAGGGTCCTCTCGAGGGAGCACTGAAGCTTTCTTT. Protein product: CASSLGSSRGSTEAFF.